The present TCR beta chain was sequenced within a study of blood T cell repertoires in COVID-19. Study at large: Collection of acute and convalescent COVID-19 samples took place in the United States, Italy and Spain. Sources were T cells, B-cell-depleted T cells, or PBMCs; the material itself was cDNA or gDNA.

Germline lookup yields CDR1 LNHNV and CDR2 YYDKDF (reference sequence). The length of the CDR3 is 14 residues. The V segment lost 3 bases and the J segment 0 bases; nucleotides outside the gene matches: 1. The protocol was immunoSEQ multiplex PCR, while the TCRdb copy is restricted to in-frame clones and leaves out a portion. The repertoire has 130,000 to 150,000 clones, around 80% of them found once; the top ten carry 35% to 45%. The sequenced material came from peripheral blood. The origin of this receptor is a human donor in a cohort sampled during active COVID-19. The chain links TRBV15 to TRBJ2-7; 8 bases match TRBD1. The CDR3 protein is CATSRTGDSYEQYF. CDR3 nucleotide sequence: TGTGCCACCAGCAGGACAGGGGACTCCTACGAGCAGTACTTC.